This T cell receptor (beta chain) was captured by sequencing in a study of blood T cell repertoires in COVID-19. Generated by immunoSEQ multiplex PCR, the TCRdb table keeps only in-frame clones and is missing some. The sample contains a few hundred thousand clones, about 90% of which appear only once. Assignments of participants to cohorts depended upon their own reported clinical history. The CDR3 runs to 15 residues. The ends were cut back, 4 bases at V and 5 bases at J, with 16 bases in the middle. CDR1 SGHRS and CDR2 YFSETQ come from the germline V gene. The chain couples TRBV5-1 to TRBJ2-1; D may be TRBD2 (7 bases). Sequences were obtained from PBMCs or T cells enriched from blood (not recorded which). This sequence originates from a woman aged 25 to 39 who had recovered from COVID-19. DNA of the CDR3: TGCGCCAGCAGCGAACAGGGACTAATAAACAATGAGCAGTTCTTC. It is translated as CASSEQGLINNEQFF.